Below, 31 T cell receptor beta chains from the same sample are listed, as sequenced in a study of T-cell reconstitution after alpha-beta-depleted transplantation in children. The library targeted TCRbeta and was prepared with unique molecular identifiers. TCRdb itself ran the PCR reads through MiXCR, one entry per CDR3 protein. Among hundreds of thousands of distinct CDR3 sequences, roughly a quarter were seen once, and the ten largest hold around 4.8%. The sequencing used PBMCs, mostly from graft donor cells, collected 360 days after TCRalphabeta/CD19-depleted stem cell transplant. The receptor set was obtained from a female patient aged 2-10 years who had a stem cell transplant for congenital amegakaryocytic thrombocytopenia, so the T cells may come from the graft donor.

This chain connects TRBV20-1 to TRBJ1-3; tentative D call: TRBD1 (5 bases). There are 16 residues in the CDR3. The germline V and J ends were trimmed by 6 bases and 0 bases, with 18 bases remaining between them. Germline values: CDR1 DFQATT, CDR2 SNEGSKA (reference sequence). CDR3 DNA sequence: TGCAGTGCCACCGGAGGGACCAACCTCTCTGGAAACACCATATATTTT. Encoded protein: CSATGGTNLSGNTIYF.

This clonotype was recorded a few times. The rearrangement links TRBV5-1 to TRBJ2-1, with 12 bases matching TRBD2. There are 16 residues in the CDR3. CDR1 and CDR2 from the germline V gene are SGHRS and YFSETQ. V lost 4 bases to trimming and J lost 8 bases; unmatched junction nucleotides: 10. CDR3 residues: CASSPRELAGGDEQFF. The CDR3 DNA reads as TGCGCCAGCAGCCCTCGGGAGCTAGCGGGAGGGGATGAGCAGTTCTTC.

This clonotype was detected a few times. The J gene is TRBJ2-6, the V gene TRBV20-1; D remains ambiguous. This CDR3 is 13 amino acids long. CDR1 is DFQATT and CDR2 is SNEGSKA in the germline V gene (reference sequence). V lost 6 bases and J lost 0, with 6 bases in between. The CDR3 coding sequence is TGCAGTGCACCATACTCTGGGGCCAACGTCCTGACTTTC. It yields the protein CSAPYSGANVLTF.

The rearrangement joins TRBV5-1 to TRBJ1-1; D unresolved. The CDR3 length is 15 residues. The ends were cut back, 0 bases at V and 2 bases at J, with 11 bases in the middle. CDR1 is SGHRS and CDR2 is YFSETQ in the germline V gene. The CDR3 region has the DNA TGCGCCAGCAGCTTGGGTTCACAGTTTAACACTGAAGCTTTCTTT. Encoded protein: CASSLGSQFNTEAFF.

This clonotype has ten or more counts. The CDR3 DNA follows: TGTGCCAGCAGTTTACCTCCGGGGGCGGACACTGAAGCTTTCTTT. Translated, it gives CASSLPPGADTEAFF. The chain joins TRBV12-3 or TRBV12-4 to TRBJ1-1, with D perhaps matching TRBD1 (6 bases). The length of the CDR3 is 15 residues. V was pared by 2 bases and J by 3 bases, with 13 bases between.

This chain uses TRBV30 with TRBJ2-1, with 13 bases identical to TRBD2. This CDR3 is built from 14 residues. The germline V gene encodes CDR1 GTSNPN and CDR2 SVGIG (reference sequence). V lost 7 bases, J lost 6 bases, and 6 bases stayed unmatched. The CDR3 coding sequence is TGTGCCTCCCGGACTAGCGGGAGTTTCAATGAGCAGTTCTTC. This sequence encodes CASRTSGSFNEQFF.

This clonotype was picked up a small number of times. The CDR3 sequence: CASSDPSGKREQFF. The CDR3 region has the DNA TGCGCCAGCAGCGACCCTAGCGGGAAACGGGAGCAGTTCTTC. The chain carries TRBV5-1 and TRBJ2-1; 9 bases align to TRBD2. This CDR3 has 14 residues. Per the germline V gene, CDR1 is SGHRS and CDR2 is YFSETQ. V lost 4 bases to trimming and J lost 10 bases; unmatched junction nucleotides: 9.

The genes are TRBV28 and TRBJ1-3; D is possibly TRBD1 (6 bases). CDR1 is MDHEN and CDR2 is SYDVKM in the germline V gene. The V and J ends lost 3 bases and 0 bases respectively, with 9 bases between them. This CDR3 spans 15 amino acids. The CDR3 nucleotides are TGTGCCAGCAGTTTGGGGGCAACCTCTGGAAACACCATATATTTT. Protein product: CASSLGATSGNTIYF.

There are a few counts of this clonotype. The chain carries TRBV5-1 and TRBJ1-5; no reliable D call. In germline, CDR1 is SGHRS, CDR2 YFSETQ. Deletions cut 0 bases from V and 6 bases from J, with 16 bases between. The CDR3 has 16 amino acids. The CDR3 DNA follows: TGCGCCAGCAGCTTGGGGCTGGATGGGGATTCTCAGCCCCAGCATTTT. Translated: CASSLGLDGDSQPQHF. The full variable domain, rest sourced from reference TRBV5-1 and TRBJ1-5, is KAGVTQTPRYLIKTRGQQVTLSCSPISGHRSVSWYQQTPGQGLQFLFEYFSETQRNKGNFPGRFSGRQFSNSRSEMNVSTLELGDSALYLCASSLGLDGDSQPQHFGDGTRLSIL.

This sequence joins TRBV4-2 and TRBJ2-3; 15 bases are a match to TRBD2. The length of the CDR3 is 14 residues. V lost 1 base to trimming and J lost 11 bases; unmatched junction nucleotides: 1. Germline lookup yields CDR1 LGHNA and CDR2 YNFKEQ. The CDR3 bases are TGTGCCAGCAGCCAAGGGACTAGCGGGAGGGTGCAGTATTTT. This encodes CASSQGTSGRVQYF.

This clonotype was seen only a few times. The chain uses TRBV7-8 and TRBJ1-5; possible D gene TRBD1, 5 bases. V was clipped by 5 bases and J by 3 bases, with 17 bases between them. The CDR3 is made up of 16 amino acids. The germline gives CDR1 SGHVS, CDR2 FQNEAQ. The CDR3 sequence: CASSTYRVGANQPQHF. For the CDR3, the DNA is TGTGCCAGCAGCACCTACAGAGTAGGGGCCAATCAGCCCCAGCATTTT.

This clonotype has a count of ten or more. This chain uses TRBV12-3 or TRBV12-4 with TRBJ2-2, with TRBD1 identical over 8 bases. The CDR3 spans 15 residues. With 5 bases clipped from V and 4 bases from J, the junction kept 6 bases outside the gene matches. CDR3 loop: CASSIRTGITGELFF. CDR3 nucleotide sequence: TGTGCCAGCAGTATTAGGACAGGGATCACCGGGGAGCTGTTTTTT.

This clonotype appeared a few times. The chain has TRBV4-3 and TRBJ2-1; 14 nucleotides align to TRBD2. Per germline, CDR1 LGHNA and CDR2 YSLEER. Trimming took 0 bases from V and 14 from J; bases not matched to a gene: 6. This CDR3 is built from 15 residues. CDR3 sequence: CASSQDGTSGRAEFF. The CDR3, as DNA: TGCGCCAGCAGCCAAGATGGGACTAGCGGGAGAGCAGAGTTCTTC.

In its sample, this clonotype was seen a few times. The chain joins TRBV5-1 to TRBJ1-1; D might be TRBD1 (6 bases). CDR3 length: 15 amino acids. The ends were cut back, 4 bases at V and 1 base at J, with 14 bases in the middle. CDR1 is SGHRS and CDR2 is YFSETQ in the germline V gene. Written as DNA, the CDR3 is TGCGCCAGCAGCCGGAAGACAGGATGGAACACTGAAGCTTTCTTT. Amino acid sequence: CASSRKTGWNTEAFF.

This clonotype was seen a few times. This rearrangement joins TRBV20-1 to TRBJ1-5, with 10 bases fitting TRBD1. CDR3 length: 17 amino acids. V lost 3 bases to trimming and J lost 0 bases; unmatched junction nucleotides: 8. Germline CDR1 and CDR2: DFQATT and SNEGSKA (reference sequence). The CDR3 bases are TGCAGTGCTAGCCGACAGGGGGCCGACTATAGCAATCAGCCCCAGCATTTT. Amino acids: CSASRQGADYSNQPQHF.

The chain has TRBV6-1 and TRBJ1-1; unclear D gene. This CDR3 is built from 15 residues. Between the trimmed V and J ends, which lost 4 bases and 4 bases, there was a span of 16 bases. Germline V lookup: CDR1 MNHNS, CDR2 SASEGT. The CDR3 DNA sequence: TGTGCCAGCAGTGGGGTCCTGGGTCGGAGCACTGAAGCTTTCTTT. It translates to CASSGVLGRSTEAFF.

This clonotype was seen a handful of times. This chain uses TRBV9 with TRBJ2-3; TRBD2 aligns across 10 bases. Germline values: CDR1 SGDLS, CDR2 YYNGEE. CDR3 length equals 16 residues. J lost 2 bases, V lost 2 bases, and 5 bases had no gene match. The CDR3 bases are TGTGCCAGCAGCGTTGGACTAGCGGAGTTCACAGATACGCAGTATTTT. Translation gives CASSVGLAEFTDTQYF.

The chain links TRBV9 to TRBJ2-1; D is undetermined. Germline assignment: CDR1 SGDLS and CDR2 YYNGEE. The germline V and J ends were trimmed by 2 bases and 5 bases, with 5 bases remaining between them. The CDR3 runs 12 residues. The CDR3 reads CASSVQDNEQFF. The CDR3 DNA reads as TGTGCCAGCAGCGTCCAAGACAATGAGCAGTTCTTC.

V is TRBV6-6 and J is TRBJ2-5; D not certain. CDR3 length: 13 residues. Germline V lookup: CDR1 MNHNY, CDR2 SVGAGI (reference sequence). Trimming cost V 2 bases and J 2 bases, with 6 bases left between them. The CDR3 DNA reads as TGTGCCAGCAGTTACGCAGGACAAGAGACCCAGTACTTC. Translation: CASSYAGQETQYF.

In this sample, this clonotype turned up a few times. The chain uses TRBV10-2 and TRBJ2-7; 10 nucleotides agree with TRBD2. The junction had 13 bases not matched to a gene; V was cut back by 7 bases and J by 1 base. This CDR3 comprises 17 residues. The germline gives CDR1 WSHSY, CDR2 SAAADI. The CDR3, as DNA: TGCGCCAGCAACCGACTAGCGGGTGGACTTCCTTCCTACGAGCAGTACTTC. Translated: CASNRLAGGLPSYEQYF.

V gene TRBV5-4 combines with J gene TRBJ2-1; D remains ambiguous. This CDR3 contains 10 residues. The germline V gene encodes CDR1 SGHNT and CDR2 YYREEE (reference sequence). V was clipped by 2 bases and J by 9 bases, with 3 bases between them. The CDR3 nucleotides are TGTGCCAGCAGCTTTTGTGAGCAGTTCTTC. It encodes CASSFCEQFF.

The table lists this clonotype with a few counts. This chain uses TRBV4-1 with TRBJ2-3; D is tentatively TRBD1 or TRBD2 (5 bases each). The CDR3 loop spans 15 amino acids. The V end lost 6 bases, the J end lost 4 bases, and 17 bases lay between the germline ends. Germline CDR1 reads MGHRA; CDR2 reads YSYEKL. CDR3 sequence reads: CASRRGARDADTQYF. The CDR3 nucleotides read TGCGCCAGCAGGAGGGGAGCTCGGGATGCAGATACGCAGTATTTT.

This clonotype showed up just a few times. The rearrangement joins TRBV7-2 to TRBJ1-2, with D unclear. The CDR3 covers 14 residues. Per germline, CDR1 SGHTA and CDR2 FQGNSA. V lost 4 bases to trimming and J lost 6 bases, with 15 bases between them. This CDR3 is CASSWLQGTHGYTF. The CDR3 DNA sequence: TGTGCCAGCAGCTGGCTGCAAGGTACCCATGGCTACACCTTC.

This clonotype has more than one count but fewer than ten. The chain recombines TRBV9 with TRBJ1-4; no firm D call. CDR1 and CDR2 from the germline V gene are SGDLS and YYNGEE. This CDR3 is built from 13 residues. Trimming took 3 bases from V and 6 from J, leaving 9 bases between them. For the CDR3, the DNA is TGTGCCAGCAGCGCCCACGAACATGAAAAACTGTTTTTT. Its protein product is CASSAHEHEKLFF.

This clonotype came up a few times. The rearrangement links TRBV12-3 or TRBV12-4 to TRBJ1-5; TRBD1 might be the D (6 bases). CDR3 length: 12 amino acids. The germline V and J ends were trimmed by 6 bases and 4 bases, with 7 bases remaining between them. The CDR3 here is CASSTGNQPQHF. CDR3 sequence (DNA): TGTGCCAGCAGCACAGGGAATCAGCCCCAGCATTTT.

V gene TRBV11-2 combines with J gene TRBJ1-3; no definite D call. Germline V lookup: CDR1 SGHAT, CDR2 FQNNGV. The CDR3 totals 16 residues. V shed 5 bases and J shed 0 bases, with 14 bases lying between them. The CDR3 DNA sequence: TGTGCCAGCAGCCTCATTATGGGTCCCTCTGGAAACACCATATATTTT. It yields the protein CASSLIMGPSGNTIYF.

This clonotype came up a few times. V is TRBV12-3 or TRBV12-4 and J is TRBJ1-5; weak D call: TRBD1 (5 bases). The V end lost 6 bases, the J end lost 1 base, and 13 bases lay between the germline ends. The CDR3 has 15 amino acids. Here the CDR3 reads CASSRSGQSNQPQHF. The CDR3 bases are TGTGCCAGCAGCCGCTCAGGGCAGAGCAATCAGCCCCAGCATTTT.

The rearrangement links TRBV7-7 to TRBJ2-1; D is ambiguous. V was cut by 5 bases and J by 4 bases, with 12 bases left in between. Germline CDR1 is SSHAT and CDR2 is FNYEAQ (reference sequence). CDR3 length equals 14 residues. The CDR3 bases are TGTGCCAGCAGCCTCTCGGCCGGGTACAATGAGCAGTTCTTC. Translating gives CASSLSAGYNEQFF.

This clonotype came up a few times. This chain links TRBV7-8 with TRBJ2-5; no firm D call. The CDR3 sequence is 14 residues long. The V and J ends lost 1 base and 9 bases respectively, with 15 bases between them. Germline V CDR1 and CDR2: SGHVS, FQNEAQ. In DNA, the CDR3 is TGTGCCAGCAGCTTAGAGGACCGTGGAAGTCCCCAGTACTTC. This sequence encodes CASSLEDRGSPQYF. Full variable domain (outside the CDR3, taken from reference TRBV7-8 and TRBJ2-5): GAGVSQSPRYKVAKRGQDVALRCDPISGHVSLFWYQQALGQGPEFLTYFQNEAQLDKSGLPSDRFFAERPEGSVSTLKIQRTQQEDSAVYLCASSLEDRGSPQYFGPGTRLLVL.

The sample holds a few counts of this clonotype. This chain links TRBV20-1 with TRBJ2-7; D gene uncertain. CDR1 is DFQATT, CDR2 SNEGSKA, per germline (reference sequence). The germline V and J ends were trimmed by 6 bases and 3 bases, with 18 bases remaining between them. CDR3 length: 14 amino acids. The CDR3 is CSARRPLGDYEQYF. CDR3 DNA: TGCAGTGCAAGACGACCTCTTGGTGACTACGAGCAGTACTTC.

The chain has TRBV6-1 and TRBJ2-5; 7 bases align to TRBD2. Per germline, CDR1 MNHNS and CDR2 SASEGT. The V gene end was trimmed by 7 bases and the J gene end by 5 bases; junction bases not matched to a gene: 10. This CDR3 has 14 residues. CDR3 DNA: TGTGCCAGCACCCTGAGACGGGGGGTGGAGACCCAGTACTTC. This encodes CASTLRRGVETQYF.